This TCR beta chain was sequenced for a study of blood T cell repertoires in COVID-19. Assignment of participants to cohorts was predicated upon participant-reported clinical history. This clone has a single count. Germline values: CDR1 SNHLY, CDR2 FYNNEI. The CDR3 contains 11 residues. Losses at the gene ends were 6 bases for V and 16 bases for J; bases not matched to a gene: 5. In the study's own analysis: Researchers report that nucleated cell counts were estimated from reference gene primer amplification. Produced via immunoSEQ multiplex PCR; TCRdb's table is partial and in-frame only. Clone size and the V and J calls come from that table; the DNA yielded D and trimming. In the table there are 500,000 or so clones, about nine tenths of which are singletons.

The sample comprised PBMCs or T cells enriched from blood (not recorded which). The chain carries TRBV2 and TRBJ1-6, with 8 bases matching TRBD1. This clonotype originated in a woman between 18 and 29 years old who had recovered from COVID-19. For the CDR3, the DNA is TGTGCCAGCAGGCCGACAGGGGTTCTCCACTTT. Its translation is CASRPTGVLHF.